Listed here is a single T cell receptor (beta chain). Its antigen remains unknown. The PCR had 60 Vbeta and 13 Jbeta primers. Method: immunoSEQ multiplex PCR; TCRdb's copy keeps in-frame clones and lacks some. This sample yields 200,000 to 300,000 clones, of which approximately 84% are seen a single time; roughly 2% belongs to the top ten. The source of the sample is a study of cytomegalovirus exposure and HLA in healthy donors. About the study: Of all 360 or so donors who were genotyped, around 82% belonged to the Caucasian-associated ancestry cluster.

Study results and limitations: A previous analysis found most TCR beta V segments productive roughly 87% or roughly 30% of the time. The authors reported that TCR beta sequences could predict HLA-A and HLA-B alleles. These predictions were accurate for most subjects in the first cohort.

This CDR3 comprises 16 residues. CDR1 and CDR2 from the germline V gene are ENHRY and SYGVKD. Trimming pared 0 bases from V and 0 bases from J, leaving 12 bases between. The rearrangement joins TRBV10-3 to TRBJ2-7; perhaps TRBD2 as D (5 bases). The sequenced sample was PBMCs. This receptor was taken from a woman in her forties in good health and CMV-seropositive. CDR3 DNA: TGTGCCATCAGTGAGTCGAATAGCGTAAGCTCCTACGAGCAGTACTTC. It is translated as CAISESNSVSSYEQYF.